This T cell receptor beta chain was sequenced in a study of T cell repertoires in aging, cancer and after chemotherapy. Multiplex touch-down PCR with TRB-A/B primers amplified rearranged V-D-J TRB sequences. MiXCR, run by TCRdb on the multiplex PCR reads, gives a single entry per CDR3 protein. The table shows around 9,600 distinct CDR3 sequences, with 33% occurring only once. Peripheral blood genomic DNA, not sorted cells or RNA, was the template. Judged by abundance, this clonotype is medium-sized (0.01 to 0.1%). Germline-derived CDR1 and CDR2 are MNHNS and SASEGT. The trim removed 5 bases at V and 4 bases at J, leaving 13 bases unmatched. The CDR3 runs 18 residues.

The sample consisted of blood. The rearrangement joins TRBV6-1 to TRBJ2-6; 8 bases agree with TRBD1. The TCR originated in a human donor in good health. The donor label of this sample is uncertain. In DNA form, the CDR3 reads TGTGCCAGCAGTAGACAGGGGATTGAACCTCTGGGGGCCAACGTCCTGACTTTC. This sequence encodes CASSRQGIEPLGANVLTF.